A selection of T cell receptor beta chains follows, all from one sample in a study of T cells in tuberculosis. Data came from immunoSEQ multiplex PCR; TCRdb stores just in-frame clones and leaves some out. The sample includes approximately 88,000 clones, roughly 93% of them seen just once. Sequencing was carried out using CD1b-GMM tetramer-negative cells sorted from PBMCs. The origin of the receptors is an adult woman with latent tuberculosis. The CDR3 runs from the conserved cysteine through the conserved F or W. D genes are given only for firm matches. Some rows mark clone size as missing; the rest say once, few, many or name a class of expanded clone.

D: -
J: TRBJ1-2
size: -
V: TRBV6-1
CDR3: CASSEAGGYGYTF
DNA: TGTGCCAGCAGTGAAGCGGGAGGCTATGGCTACACCTTC

D: TRBD1
J: TRBJ1-5
size: -
V: TRBV10-2
CDR3: CASSEYRTGGQPQHF
DNA: TGCGCCAGCAGTGAGTATCGGACAGGCGGACAGCCCCAGCATTTT

D: -
J: TRBJ2-7
size: -
V: TRBV4-2
CDR3: CASSQGAYYEQYF
DNA: TGTGCCAGCAGCCAAGGCGCCTACTACGAGCAGTACTTC

D: TRBD1
J: TRBJ2-1
size: -
V: TRBV6-6
CDR3: CASIARQGANNEQFF
DNA: TGTGCCAGCATCGCTAGACAGGGGGCAAACAATGAGCAGTTCTTC

D: TRBD1
J: TRBJ1-2
size: -
V: TRBV28
CDR3: CASSTHRGRYYGYTF
DNA: TGTGCCAGCAGTACCCACAGGGGGCGATACTATGGCTACACCTTC

D: -
J: TRBJ1-2
size: -
V: TRBV4-1
CDR3: CASSPGWAWDYGYTF
DNA: TGCGCCAGCAGCCCTGGATGGGCGTGGGACTATGGCTACACCTTC

D: -
J: TRBJ1-2
size: -
V: TRBV4-1
CDR3: CASSQAPGNSGYTF
DNA: TGCGCCAGCAGCCAAGCTCCCGGGAATTCGGGCTACACCTTC

D: TRBD1
J: TRBJ1-1
size: -
V: TRBV10-1
CDR3: CASRPGQGRNTEAFF
DNA: TGCGCCAGCAGGCCCGGACAGGGTCGGAACACTGAAGCTTTCTTT

D: -
J: TRBJ2-4
size: once
V: TRBV5-6
CDR3: CASSLMDRLAKNIQYF
DNA: TGTGCCAGCAGCTTGATGGACAGACTAGCCAAAAACATTCAGTACTTC

D: TRBD2
J: TRBJ2-7
size: once
V: TRBV5-1
CDR3: CASSPGLVGYEQYF
DNA: TGCGCCAGCAGCCCGGGACTAGTTGGCTACGAGCAGTACTTC

D: -
J: TRBJ1-2
size: -
V: TRBV6-1
CDR3: CASTGTDNYGYTF
DNA: TGTGCCAGCACAGGGACTGATAACTATGGCTACACCTTC

D: -
J: TRBJ2-5
size: -
V: TRBV13
CDR3: CASSLGGSGETQYF
DNA: TGTGCCAGCAGCTTAGGGGGGAGCGGGGAGACCCAGTACTTC

D: TRBD1
J: TRBJ2-3
size: -
V: TRBV27
CDR3: CASQMWQGATDTQYF
DNA: TGTGCCAGCCAAATGTGGCAGGGGGCCACAGATACGCAGTATTTT

D: -
J: TRBJ2-1
size: -
V: TRBV21-1
CDR3: CASSKGGRGAKGSYNEQFF
DNA: TGTGCCAGCAGCAAAGGGGGGCGGGGGGCGAAAGGCTCCTACAATGAGCAGTTCTTC

D: TRBD1
J: TRBJ1-1
size: -
V: TRBV5-1
CDR3: CASSGKGQGDTEAFF
DNA: TGCGCCAGCAGCGGGAAGGGACAGGGAGACACTGAAGCTTTCTTT

D: -
J: TRBJ2-7
size: -
V: TRBV27
CDR3: CASSWAETLHYEQYF
DNA: TGTGCCAGCAGTTGGGCCGAGACCCTGCACTACGAGCAGTACTTC

D: TRBD1
J: TRBJ1-2
size: -
V: TRBV7-8
CDR3: CASSRTGGTYGYTF
DNA: TGTGCCAGCAGCAGGACAGGTGGGACTTATGGCTACACCTTC

D: -
J: TRBJ1-5
size: -
V: TRBV6-6
CDR3: CASSYEVSNQPQHF
DNA: TGTGCCAGCAGTTACGAGGTTAGCAATCAGCCCCAGCATTTT

D: -
J: TRBJ2-3
size: -
V: TRBV19
CDR3: CASSRVRFPDTQYF
DNA: TGTGCCAGTAGTAGGGTCAGGTTTCCCGATACGCAGTATTTT

D: TRBD1
J: TRBJ1-6
size: -
V: TRBV6-1
CDR3: CASSAGGYYNSPLHF
DNA: TGTGCCAGCAGTGCAGGGGGTTACTATAATTCCCCCCTCCACTTT

D: TRBD2
J: TRBJ2-7
size: -
V: TRBV7-6
CDR3: CASSLGGGAGYEQYF
DNA: TGTGCCAGCAGCTTAGGCGGGGGGGCCGGGTACGAGCAGTACTTC

D: -
J: TRBJ1-3
size: -
V: TRBV7-2
CDR3: CASSLVLSSGNTIYF
DNA: TGTGCCAGCAGCTTAGTTCTGAGCTCTGGAAACACCATATATTTT

D: TRBD2
J: TRBJ2-1
size: -
V: TRBV2
CDR3: CASRASGVNNEQFF
DNA: TGTGCCAGCAGGGCCAGCGGGGTTAACAATGAGCAGTTCTTC

D: TRBD2
J: TRBJ2-1
size: -
V: TRBV7-2
CDR3: CASSPQTSAYNEQFF
DNA: TGTGCCAGCAGCCCACAGACTAGCGCCTACAATGAGCAGTTCTTC

D: -
J: TRBJ1-1
size: -
V: TRBV6-4
CDR3: CASREGMNTEAFF
DNA: TGTGCCAGCAGGGAGGGGATGAACACTGAAGCTTTCTTT

D: TRBD1
J: TRBJ1-1
size: -
V: TRBV19
CDR3: CATGPRGPTEAFF
DNA: TGTGCCACCGGACCCAGGGGGCCCACTGAAGCTTTCTTT

D: -
J: TRBJ1-2
size: -
V: TRBV5-1
CDR3: CASSPTGDYGYTF
DNA: TGCGCCAGCAGCCCGACAGGAGACTATGGCTACACCTTC

D: -
J: TRBJ1-5
size: -
V: TRBV6-6
CDR3: CASTQDLSNQPQHF
DNA: TGTGCCAGCACCCAGGATTTGAGCAATCAGCCCCAGCATTTT

D: -
J: TRBJ2-7
size: -
V: TRBV5-1
CDR3: CASSLGWEKFTYEQYF
DNA: TGCGCCAGCAGCTTGGGGTGGGAGAAATTTACCTACGAGCAGTACTTC

D: -
J: TRBJ1-2
size: -
V: TRBV10-3
CDR3: CAIGWGGGYTF
DNA: TGTGCCATCGGCTGGGGGGGTGGCTACACCTTC